These 23 T cell receptor beta chains came from one sample sequenced in a study of Ad26.COV2.S vaccination and SARS-CoV-2 variants. Clones were read by immunoSEQ multiplex PCR, and TCRdb kept only the in-frame ones, dropping some. The sample records under 600,000 clones, 80% to 90% being singletons. Documented treatment: about 20 received Ad26.COV2.S at low or high dose, single or two shots; roughly 5 received placebo; per-sample allocation not given. At day 63 after the first vaccine or placebo injection, samples were drawn. Sequenced material: peripheral blood, taken in a trial of Ad26.COV2.S vaccine versus placebo. These receptors were taken from a person aged 18 to 59 who received the Ad26.COV2.S COVID-19 vaccine or a placebo.

V gene TRBV5-4 combines with J gene TRBJ1-6; D may be TRBD1 (6 bases). Germline CDR1 and CDR2: SGHNT and YYREEE (reference sequence). The CDR3 is 17 amino acids. Trimming left V 0 bases short and J 9 bases short, with 19 bases between. The CDR3 region is CASSLGPLSTGLSPLHF. The CDR3 nucleotides read TGTGCCAGCAGCTTGGGCCCCCTCTCTACAGGGCTTTCACCCCTCCACTTT.

This chain connects TRBV5-1 to TRBJ1-2; 7 positions agree with TRBD1. This CDR3 is built from 16 residues. V trimming: 1 base; J trimming: 5 bases; junction bases outside the gene matches: 11. Germline CDR1 is SGHRS and CDR2 is YFSETQ. The CDR3 sequence: CASSLFPVTGRYGYTF. The CDR3, as DNA: TGCGCCAGCAGCTTGTTCCCTGTGACAGGGCGATATGGCTACACCTTC.

This clone was picked up a small number of times. The CDR3 protein is CASARGRGTGELFF. Written as DNA, the CDR3 is TGTGCCAGTGCGCGGGGCAGGGGCACCGGGGAGCTGTTTTTT. V and J are TRBV19 and TRBJ2-2; the D call may be TRBD1 or TRBD2 (6 bases each). The germline CDR1 and CDR2 sequences are LNHDA and SQIVND (reference sequence). The CDR3 sequence is 14 residues long. V lost 8 bases to trimming and J lost 4 bases, with 14 bases between them.

A word on this clone: The sample holds other DNA sequences that translate to the same CDR3. CDR3 sequence: CASSPGGSYEQYF. The CDR3 nucleotides read TGTGCCAGCTCACCGGGGGGCTCCTACGAGCAGTACTTC. This chain uses TRBV18 with TRBJ2-7, with D possibly being TRBD2 (6 bases). Per the germline V gene, CDR1 is KGHSH and CDR2 is LQKENI. This CDR3 has 13 residues. V lost 3 bases to trimming and J lost 0 bases, with 6 bases between them.

The CDR3 DNA follows: TGTGCCAGCAGCTACGGGACAGGGATTCAGCCCCAGCATTTT. Its translation is CASSYGTGIQPQHF. The chain employs TRBV7-9 and TRBJ1-5; the match to TRBD1 covers 9 bases. The CDR3 consists of 14 residues. Unmatched junction bases numbered 4, after V lost 4 bases and J lost 6 bases. Germline lookup yields CDR1 SEHNR and CDR2 FQNEAQ (reference sequence).

The chain links TRBV15 to TRBJ1-6, with D uncertain. V was shortened by 0 bases and J by 7 bases, with 13 bases between the two germline ends. CDR3 length equals 16 residues. Germline-derived CDR1 and CDR2 are LNHNV and YYDKDF (reference sequence). In DNA form, the CDR3 reads TGTGCCACCAGCAGAGATAAGGAGGGTTACAATTCACCCCTCCACTTT. It specifies CATSRDKEGYNSPLHF.

The chain recombines TRBV28 with TRBJ1-4, with D hard to call. The V and J ends lost 4 bases and 3 bases respectively, with 9 bases between them. The germline V gene has CDR1 MDHEN and CDR2 SYDVKM. This CDR3 has 14 amino acids. CDR3: CASSSGSSNEKLFF. CDR3 DNA sequence: TGTGCCAGCAGTTCTGGGAGCTCTAATGAAAAACTGTTTTTT.

This clone was recorded once. The V call is TRBV6-5, the J call TRBJ2-1; weak D call: TRBD2 (7 bases). The CDR3 has 15 amino acids. Germline CDR1 reads MNHEY; CDR2 reads SVGAGI. V dropped 6 bases and J dropped 3 bases, with 15 bases sitting between them. The CDR3 nucleotides are TGTGCCAGCAGGAAGCGGGACATCAACTACAATGAGCAGTTCTTC. Translation gives CASRKRDINYNEQFF.

The gene calls are TRBV4-1 and TRBJ2-5, with TRBD2 matching over 7 bases. This CDR3 has 14 residues. CDR1 is MGHRA and CDR2 is YSYEKL in the germline V gene. V was pared by 4 bases and J by 1 base, with 3 bases of the junction left unmatched. Written as DNA, the CDR3 is TGCGCCAGCAGCCCCGGACTAGTCCAAGAGACCCAGTACTTC. This codes for CASSPGLVQETQYF.

A single count supports this clone. The V gene is TRBV12-3 or TRBV12-4, the J gene TRBJ2-2, with D tentatively TRBD1 (5 bases). The length of the CDR3 is 13 residues. The V end lost 3 bases, the J end lost 7 bases, and 9 bases lay between the germline ends. The CDR3 reads CASSFRGNGELFF. The CDR3 region has the DNA TGTGCCAGCAGTTTTAGGGGAAACGGGGAGCTGTTTTTT.

CDR3 DNA sequence: TGTGCCAGCAGTTACGGGGGGTGGAACAGACAAGAGACCCAGTACTTC. The encoded protein is CASSYGGWNRQETQYF. V gene TRBV6-5 combines with J gene TRBJ2-5; tentative D call: TRBD2 (6 bases). CDR3 length: 16 amino acids. Trimming removed 2 bases from V and 2 bases from J, with 15 bases in between. CDR1 and CDR2 from the germline V gene are MNHEY and SVGAGI.

The J gene is TRBJ1-1, the V gene TRBV11-3; D perhaps matches TRBD1 (5 bases). Germline CDR1 reads SGHNT; CDR2 reads YENEEA. The CDR3 is 13 amino acids. V was trimmed by 1 base and J by 4 bases, leaving 7 bases between them. CDR3 sequence: CASSLGQTTEAFF. The CDR3 DNA reads TGTGCCAGCAGCTTAGGACAGACCACTGAAGCTTTCTTT.

This clone was seen only a few times. The chain recombines TRBV29-1 with TRBJ1-1, with 9 bases aligning to TRBD1. The CDR3 is 13 residues long. The ends lost 7 bases at V and 4 bases at J; junction bases unmatched: 7. Germline V CDR1 and CDR2: SQVTM, ANQGSEA. The DNA for the CDR3 is TGCAGCGCCGATACAGGGGGCGTCACTGAAGCTTTCTTT. Translation gives CSADTGGVTEAFF.

This chain uses TRBV3-1 (or the pseudogene TRBV3-2) with TRBJ2-1; 7 bases map to TRBD2. The germline CDR1 and CDR2 sequences are LGHDT and YNNKEL (reference sequence). This CDR3 is 15 amino acids long. With 6 bases clipped from V and 0 bases from J, the junction kept 5 bases outside the gene matches. CDR3 sequence (DNA): TGTGCCAGCAGTTCTGGACTAGACTCCTACAATGAGCAGTTCTTC. This encodes CASSSGLDSYNEQFF.

V and J are TRBV4-3 and TRBJ2-1, with TRBD2 identical over 8 bases. CDR1 is LGHNA and CDR2 is YSLEER in the germline V gene. V was clipped by 0 bases and J by 2 bases; unmatched bases: 3. This CDR3 is 16 amino acids long. This chain's CDR3 is CASSQELAETYNEQFF. In DNA, the CDR3 is TGCGCCAGCAGCCAAGAACTAGCGGAAACCTACAATGAGCAGTTCTTC.

The V call is TRBV27, the J call TRBJ2-3; D call uncertain. The V gene's germline CDR1 is MNHEY and CDR2 SMNVEV (reference sequence). The ends were cut back, 5 bases at V and 1 base at J, with 7 bases in the middle. The CDR3 is made up of 13 amino acids. CDR3 protein: CASSPLGTDTQYF. CDR3 sequence (DNA): TGTGCCAGCAGTCCCCTGGGCACAGATACGCAGTATTTT.

The chain combines TRBV7-2 with TRBJ2-1; 12 bases are a match to TRBD2. This CDR3 has 18 amino acids. The germline gives CDR1 SGHTA, CDR2 FQGNSA. V gave up 3 bases and J gave up 4 bases; unmatched junction bases: 10. CDR3 amino acids: CASSFRASGGVSYNEQFF. For the CDR3, the DNA is TGTGCCAGCAGCTTTAGGGCTAGCGGGGGGGTATCATACAATGAGCAGTTCTTC.

This CDR3 reads CASSLYYEQFF. CDR3 nucleotides: TGTGCCAGCAGCCTCTATTATGAGCAGTTCTTC. The gene calls are TRBV3-1 (or the pseudogene TRBV3-2) and TRBJ2-1; no reliable D call. Germline CDR1 and CDR2: LGHDT and YNNKEL (reference sequence). The CDR3 extends over 11 amino acids. V was shortened by 4 bases and J by 8 bases, with 6 bases between the two germline ends.

The chain uses TRBV9 and TRBJ1-4; D is unclear. This CDR3 is built from 14 residues. Looked up from germline, CDR1 is SGDLS and CDR2 is YYNGEE. V was shortened by 3 bases and J by 0 bases, with 6 bases between the two germline ends. DNA of the CDR3: TGTGCCAGCAGCGCACCAGCAACTAATGAAAAACTGTTTTTT. Translation gives CASSAPATNEKLFF.

This clone was recorded only once. The chain links TRBV7-8 to TRBJ1-1, with TRBD1 as a possible D gene (5 bases). This CDR3 has 17 residues. CDR1 and CDR2 from the germline V gene are SGHVS and FQNEAQ. Trimming left V 1 base short and J 1 base short, with 16 bases between. The CDR3 coding sequence is TGTGCCAGCAGCTTAGAAAACCAGGGTACCCAGAACACTGAAGCTTTCTTT. Residues: CASSLENQGTQNTEAFF.

The chain recombines TRBV4-3 with TRBJ2-1, with TRBD2 identical over 10 bases. Germline assignment: CDR1 LGHNA and CDR2 YSLEER. This CDR3 is 16 amino acids long. V gave up 4 bases and J gave up 5 bases; unmatched junction bases: 8. CDR3 nucleotides: TGCGCCAGCAGCCCATTAGCGGGGGGAGGCGACAATGAGCAGTTCTTC. This translates into CASSPLAGGGDNEQFF.

The V call is TRBV19, the J call TRBJ2-5; either TRBD1 or TRBD2 may fit D (6 bases each). In germline, CDR1 is LNHDA, CDR2 SQIVND (reference sequence). This CDR3 spans 15 amino acids. Between the trimmed V and J ends, which lost 8 bases and 3 bases, there was a span of 19 bases. The CDR3 protein is CASQPGGPPKETQYF. CDR3 nucleotides: TGTGCCAGTCAACCCGGGGGCCCGCCAAAAGAGACCCAGTACTTC.

This chain joins TRBV7-6 and TRBJ2-3; 9 positions match TRBD2. CDR1 and CDR2 (germline): SGHVS, FNYEAQ. The CDR3 length is 18 residues. The J segment lost 0 bases and the V segment lost 2 bases, leaving 9 bases of the junction unmatched. CDR3 residues: CASSLLPGSGGSTDTQYF. DNA of the CDR3: TGTGCCAGCAGCTTATTACCGGGAAGCGGGGGGAGCACAGATACGCAGTATTTT.